This TCR beta chain appears in the sequencing data of a study of T-cell reconstitution after alpha-beta-depleted transplantation in children. With 7 bases removed from V and 4 bases from J, the gap between germline ends came to 16 bases. CDR1 and CDR2 from the germline V gene are MNHEY and SVGEGT. The CDR3 has 14 amino acids. This clonotype turned up a few times. TCRbeta library preparation incorporated unique molecular identifiers. TCRdb recomputed calls from the PCR reads with MiXCR, one row per CDR3 protein. The sample gives some 600,000 distinct CDR3 sequences, 16% of which show up once; approximately 1.1% is in the top ten.

The specimen was PBMCs from the stem cell graft donor, collected from the stem cell graft. The receptor was isolated from a human donor who donated a stem cell graft to a child with acute myeloid leukemia. This sequence joins TRBV6-2 or TRBV6-3 and TRBJ1-2; D not certain. The CDR3 spells CASNRGNRPYGYTF. For the CDR3, the DNA is TGTGCCAGCAATCGTGGTAATAGGCCCTATGGCTACACCTTC.